This T cell receptor (beta chain) was identified during a study of CD8 T cells in Susac syndrome. RNA in amounts of about 0.5 to 1 ug was reverse transcribed with random hexamers. TCRdb redid the calling of the immunoSEQ multiplex PCR reads with MiXCR, one entry per CDR3 protein. The sample holds some 150,000 distinct CDR3 sequences; roughly 94% are singletons and the top ten take more than 0.065%. The CDR3 covers 17 residues. The V and J ends lost 3 bases and 0 bases, in that order; junction bases with no gene match: 3. The V gene's germline CDR1 is SGHNT and CDR2 YYREEE (reference sequence). The receptor comes from a human donor in good health. The material sequenced was CD4+ T cells from PBMCs. The chain recombines TRBV5-4 with TRBJ2-7; 16 bases map to TRBD2. DNA of the CDR3: TGTGCCAGCAGCTCGGGACTAGCGGGAGGGCGCTCCTACGAGCAGTACTTC. It is translated as CASSSGLAGGRSYEQYF.